Below are 28 T cell receptor beta chains sequenced from a single sample in a study of T cells after yellow fever vaccination. TCRdb used MiXCR to reprocess the 5' RACE reads, holding one entry per CDR3 protein. The sample lists some 300,000 distinct CDR3 sequences; 7% to 9% were seen once. The sequenced sample was PBMCs, obtained more than 35 days after the first yellow fever vaccination. All receptors derive from a young man who received the YFV17D yellow fever vaccine.

This clonotype has a handful of counts. The chain has TRBV20-1 and TRBJ1-2; tentative D call: TRBD1 (5 bases). The germline CDR1 and CDR2 sequences are DFQATT and SNEGSKA (reference sequence). CDR3 length: 15 amino acids. Trimming left V 2 bases short and J 7 bases short, with 20 bases between. CDR3 DNA sequence: TGCAGTGCTAGACCCGCTCTGACGGGGGGGGGTGGCTACACCTTC. This translates into CSARPALTGGGGYTF.

This rearrangement joins TRBV3-1 to TRBJ1-1; D is undetermined. Germline V gene data show CDR1 as LGHDT and CDR2 as YNNKEL (reference sequence). This CDR3 region has 13 residues. The V end was cut by 3 bases, the J end by 5 bases, with 10 bases between. For the CDR3, the DNA is TGTGCCAGCAGCCAGGGGTTCGGGACTGAAGCTTTCTTT. It yields the protein CASSQGFGTEAFF. Using reference TRBV3-1 and TRBJ1-1 for the parts outside the CDR3, the full variable domain is DTAVSQTPKYLVTQMGNDKSIKCEQNLGHDTMYWYKQDSKKFLKIMFSYNNKELIINETVPNRFSPKSPDKAHLNLHINSLELGDSAVYFCASSQGFGTEAFFGQGTRLTVV.

The V and J genes are TRBV5-1 and TRBJ1-1, with D perhaps TRBD1 (5 bases). This CDR3 is 17 amino acids long. Trimming left V 0 bases short and J 2 bases short, with 17 bases between. Germline V CDR1 and CDR2: SGHRS, YFSETQ. The CDR3 DNA reads as TGCGCCAGCAGCTTGGACGGGGTCGGGACGAAAAACACTGAAGCTTTCTTT. Encoded protein: CASSLDGVGTKNTEAFF.

Only a few counts were recorded for this clonotype. V gene TRBV12-3 or TRBV12-4 combines with J gene TRBJ1-3; no clear D. V shed 6 bases and J shed 2 bases, with 17 bases lying between them. This CDR3 comprises 16 residues. Here the CDR3 DNA reads TGTGCCAGCAGCTACCTAGCCCCATCGACTGGAAACACCATATATTTT. The encoded protein is CASSYLAPSTGNTIYF.

This clonotype came up a few times. J is TRBJ1-5 and V is TRBV30; TRBD1 agrees at 9 bases. The CDR3 sequence is 15 residues long. V shed 2 bases and J 4 bases; nucleotides not matched to a gene: 6. CDR1 is GTSNPN and CDR2 is SVGIG in the germline V gene (reference sequence). The CDR3 sequence is CAWSSWTGENQPQHF. DNA of the CDR3: TGTGCCTGGAGTTCCTGGACAGGGGAGAATCAGCCCCAGCATTTT.

The CDR3 DNA reads TGTGCCAGCAGCTTAAGGGACAGGGGTGGGACTGAAGCTTTCTTT. The encoded protein is CASSLRDRGGTEAFF. The J gene is TRBJ1-1, the V gene TRBV7-8; 10 positions agree with TRBD1. CDR1 SGHVS and CDR2 FQNEAQ come from the germline V gene. The J segment lost 5 bases and the V segment lost 2 bases, leaving 5 bases of the junction unmatched. CDR3 length: 15 residues. The full variable domain, completed using reference TRBV7-8 and TRBJ1-1, is GAGVSQSPRYKVAKRGQDVALRCDPISGHVSLFWYQQALGQGPEFLTYFQNEAQLDKSGLPSDRFFAERPEGSVSTLKIQRTQQEDSAVYLCASSLRDRGGTEAFFGQGTRLTVV.

This clonotype showed up many times. The chain combines TRBV18 with TRBJ1-1; D gene unclear. The CDR3 covers 14 residues. The germline V and J ends were trimmed by 5 bases and 4 bases, with 14 bases remaining between them. Germline-derived CDR1 and CDR2 are KGHSH and LQKENI. This chain's CDR3 is CASSGLEGGTEAFF. The DNA for the CDR3 is TGTGCCAGCTCAGGCCTTGAGGGAGGCACTGAAGCTTTCTTT. Looking up the rest from reference TRBV18 and TRBJ1-1 gives the full variable domain: NAGVMQNPRHLVRRRGQEARLRCSPMKGHSHVYWYRQLPEEGLKFMVYLQKENIIDESGMPKERFSAEFPKEGPSILRIQQVVRGDSAAYFCASSGLEGGTEAFFGQGTRLTVV.

The chain recombines TRBV13 with TRBJ2-7; D uncertain. The germline V gene encodes CDR1 PRHDT and CDR2 FYEKMQ (reference sequence). This CDR3 contains 14 residues. The V end was cut by 0 bases, the J end by 3 bases, with 9 bases between. The CDR3 spells CASSLGRWGYEQYV. The CDR3 nucleotides read TGTGCCAGCAGCTTAGGCAGATGGGGCTACGAGCAGTACGTC.

This clonotype was counted a few times. The V and J genes are TRBV6-5 and TRBJ2-7; D gene unclear. The CDR3 totals 15 residues. Germline loops: CDR1 MNHEY, CDR2 SVGAGI. V was shortened by 0 bases and J by 1 base, with 10 bases between the two germline ends. The CDR3: CASSYSQSISYEQYF. As DNA, the CDR3 is TGTGCCAGCAGTTACTCGCAATCAATTTCCTACGAGCAGTACTTC.

This clonotype has a handful of counts. The V call is TRBV6-1, the J call TRBJ2-7; D may correspond to TRBD1 or TRBD2 (5 bases each). CDR1 is MNHNS and CDR2 is SASEGT in the germline V gene. The V gene lost 6 bases and the J gene lost 3 bases, with 12 bases spanning the gap. CDR3 size: 13 residues. This CDR3 reads CASSPGGNYEQYV. DNA of the CDR3: TGTGCCAGCAGCCCTGGGGGTAACTACGAGCAGTACGTC.

This clonotype was picked up many times. This chain connects TRBV6-1 to TRBJ1-5; possible D gene TRBD1, 5 bases. Germline loops: CDR1 MNHNS, CDR2 SASEGT. Trimming took 6 bases from V and 0 from J, leaving 9 bases between them. The CDR3 runs 14 residues. CDR3: CASSSGYSNQPQHF. The CDR3 nucleotides read TGTGCCAGCAGCTCAGGGTATAGCAATCAGCCCCAGCATTTT.

V gene TRBV20-1 combines with J gene TRBJ2-1; 8 nucleotides line up with TRBD1. The V and J ends lost 3 bases and 0 bases, in that order; junction bases with no gene match: 4. The CDR3 runs 15 residues. Germline loops: CDR1 DFQATT, CDR2 SNEGSKA (reference sequence). CDR3 residues: CSARDGTGSYNEQFF. The CDR3 region has the DNA TGCAGTGCTAGGGACGGGACAGGCTCCTACAATGAGCAGTTCTTC.

The chain is built from TRBV4-3 and TRBJ2-2; D possibly corresponds to TRBD1 (5 bases). CDR1 LGHNA and CDR2 YSLEER come from the germline V gene. CDR3 length: 14 amino acids. The V and J ends lost 1 base and 2 bases respectively, with 5 bases between them. CDR3 sequence (DNA): TGCGCCAGCAGCCAAGGGACAAACACCGGGGAGCTGTTTTTT. Translating gives CASSQGTNTGELFF.

This clonotype was seen a few times. The V call is TRBV4-3, the J call TRBJ1-1; D unclear. Trimming took off 0 bases at V and 1 base at J, with 6 bases between the two ends. Germline CDR1 and CDR2: LGHNA and YSLEER. The CDR3 extends over 14 amino acids. DNA for the CDR3: TGCGCCAGCAGCCAAGAATATGGGAACACTGAAGCTTTCTTT. Its translation is CASSQEYGNTEAFF.

As to this clonotype: The CDR3 carries no conserved terminal phenylalanine or tryptophan, so it likely arises from a read error. V and J are TRBV3-1 and TRBJ1-1; D not resolved. Looked up from germline, CDR1 is LGHDT and CDR2 is YNNKEL (reference sequence). This CDR3 region has 13 residues. Deletions cut 4 bases from V and 5 bases from J, with 11 bases between. CDR3 region: CASSLHSETEAFS. The CDR3 DNA is TGTGCCAGCAGCCTCCACAGCGAGACTGAAGCTTTCTCT.

This clonotype was observed many times. The CDR3 reads CASSLASGGDTQYF. For the CDR3, the DNA is TGTGCCAGCAGCTTAGCTAGCGGGGGGGATACGCAGTATTTT. The chain carries TRBV7-3 and TRBJ2-3, with 11 bases that match TRBD2. This CDR3 is built from 14 residues. With V trimmed by 2 bases and J by 6 bases, 1 base remained unmatched. In germline, CDR1 is SGHTA, CDR2 FQGTGA.

This clonotype was detected ten times or more. This chain joins TRBV10-3 and TRBJ2-1; 16 bases match TRBD2. This CDR3 has 19 amino acids. V lost 11 bases to trimming and J lost 0 bases; unmatched junction nucleotides: 13. Germline V gene lookup returns CDR1 ENHRY and CDR2 SYGVKD. CDR3 bases: TGTGCCGTCGAGCAACCGGGACTAGCGGGGGGGAGCTCCTACAATGAGCAGTTCTTC. Residues: CAVEQPGLAGGSSYNEQFF.

This clonotype was found a few times. The CDR3 DNA is TGCAGTCCACTCACGCCCCGGATCGCAGATACGCAGTATTTT. This gives the protein CSPLTPRIADTQYF. J is TRBJ2-3 and V is TRBV20-1; D not certain. Trimming left V 8 bases short and J 4 bases short, with 19 bases between. This CDR3 spans 14 amino acids. Germline values: CDR1 DFQATT, CDR2 SNEGSKA (reference sequence).

J is TRBJ1-1 and V is TRBV7-2, with D uncertain. Per germline, CDR1 SGHTA and CDR2 FQGNSA. Deletions cut 5 bases from V and 7 bases from J, with 14 bases between. The length of the CDR3 is 13 residues. The CDR3 here is CASSPSRQLEAFF. Here the CDR3 DNA reads TGTGCCAGCAGCCCGAGTAGGCAGCTTGAAGCTTTCTTT.

This clonotype was picked up a small number of times. The gene calls are TRBV29-1 and TRBJ2-1; 7 nucleotides match TRBD1. Germline CDR1 SQVTM, CDR2 ANQGSEA. The V segment lost 3 bases and the J segment 2 bases; nucleotides outside the gene matches: 7. This CDR3 has 15 amino acids. The CDR3 DNA reads as TGCAGCGTTGACAGGGACAGTCCCCCCTACAATGAGCAGTTCTTC. Protein sequence: CSVDRDSPPYNEQFF.

The chain couples TRBV20-1 to TRBJ2-6; D not certain. Germline CDR1 reads DFQATT; CDR2 reads SNEGSKA (reference sequence). The CDR3 totals 16 residues. V dropped 4 bases and J dropped 0 bases, with 13 bases sitting between them. As DNA, the CDR3 is TGCAGTGCTACCGCCCCTGGCCTCTCTGGGGCCAACGTCCTGACTTTC. This sequence encodes CSATAPGLSGANVLTF.

This clonotype was counted between two and nine times. The V gene is TRBV5-1, the J gene TRBJ1-1; no definite D call. Germline V lookup: CDR1 SGHRS, CDR2 YFSETQ. V gave up 5 bases and J gave up 5 bases, with 13 bases separating them. The CDR3 runs 13 residues. As DNA, the CDR3 is TGCGCCAGCAGGCGAACAGCCGGAACTGAAGCTTTCTTT. Protein product: CASRRTAGTEAFF.

The V gene is TRBV27, the J gene TRBJ2-2; a weak D match, TRBD1 (5 bases). With 0 bases removed from V and 3 bases from J, the gap between germline ends came to 8 bases. CDR3 length: 15 residues. CDR1 and CDR2 from the germline V gene are MNHEY and SMNVEV (reference sequence). In DNA, the CDR3 is TGTGCCAGCAGTTTATCGGGGCGGTACACCGGGGAGCTGTTTTTT. Translating gives CASSLSGRYTGELFF.

This sequence joins TRBV5-1 and TRBJ2-1; no clear D gene. This CDR3 spans 14 amino acids. Germline-derived CDR1 and CDR2 are SGHRS and YFSETQ. Trimming took off 1 base at V and 10 bases at J, with 15 bases between the two ends. CDR3: CASSLFVSAIEQFF. The CDR3 nucleotides read TGCGCCAGCAGCTTGTTTGTTTCGGCCATAGAGCAGTTCTTC.

This clonotype was seen repeatedly, ten times or more. CDR3 amino acids: CSVEDYRSAEAFF. For the CDR3, the DNA is TGCAGCGTTGAAGACTACAGGAGCGCTGAAGCTTTCTTT. J is TRBJ1-1 and V is TRBV29-1; a possible D gene is TRBD1 (5 bases). This CDR3 region has 13 residues. Germline assignment: CDR1 SQVTM and CDR2 ANQGSEA. With 0 bases removed from V and 6 bases from J, the gap between germline ends came to 11 bases.

The J gene is TRBJ1-1, the V gene TRBV19; no firm D call. The CDR3 extends over 13 amino acids. V lost 1 base and J 7 bases, leaving 10 bases between the germline ends. The germline V gene encodes CDR1 LNHDA and CDR2 SQIVND (reference sequence). The CDR3 region is CASSIVERGEAFF. The CDR3 region has the DNA TGTGCCAGTAGTATAGTAGAGCGGGGTGAAGCTTTCTTT.

Ten or more counts support this clonotype. The chain joins TRBV7-2 to TRBJ2-3; possible D gene TRBD2, 6 bases. Per the germline V gene, CDR1 is SGHTA and CDR2 is FQGNSA. The CDR3 is 16 amino acids. The V and J ends lost 4 bases and 1 base respectively, with 15 bases between them. CDR3 sequence (DNA): TGTGCCAGCAGCTCGACTAGTGCGTGGGGCACAGATACGCAGTATTTT. It specifies CASSSTSAWGTDTQYF.

At least ten counts were recorded for this clonotype. J is TRBJ2-1 and V is TRBV20-1; D could derive from TRBD1 or TRBD2 (5 bases each). This CDR3 comprises 15 residues. CDR1 is DFQATT, CDR2 SNEGSKA, per germline (reference sequence). The V gene lost 1 base and the J gene lost 9 bases, with 19 bases spanning the gap. CDR3 residues: CSARVSGRGDREQFF. The CDR3 DNA reads TGCAGTGCTAGAGTGTCGGGACGTGGGGACCGTGAGCAGTTCTTC.